The rows below give T cell receptor beta chains drawn from one sample of a study of cytomegalovirus exposure and HLA in healthy donors. Sequenced by immunoSEQ multiplex PCR; TCRdb stores in-frame clones only, minus some. This listing includes approximately 130,000 clones. The sequencing input was PBMCs. The receptors were gathered from a woman aged 55-70 years in good health and CMV-seronegative. The CDR3 runs from the conserved cysteine through the conserved F or W. D genes are given only for firm matches.

CDR3 protein,CDR3 DNA,V gene,J gene,D gene
CATSRDWGGLQETQYF,TGTGCCACCAGCAGAGATTGGGGGGGCCTCCAAGAGACCCAGTACTTC,TRBV15,TRBJ2-5,-
CASSPPTRDGQYF,TGCGCCAGCAGCCCCCCGACTAGGGACGGGCAGTACTTC,TRBV5-1,TRBJ2-7,-
CASSADSGNQPQHF,TGTGCCAGCTCAGCCGACAGTGGCAATCAGCCCCAGCATTTT,TRBV18,TRBJ1-5,-
CASSLAGGIGETQYF,TGTGCCAGCAGCTTGGCGGGCGGGATCGGGGAGACCCAGTACTTC,TRBV5-4,TRBJ2-5,-
CASSFNGSSYEQYF,TGTGCCAGCAGCTTTAACGGGAGCTCCTACGAGCAGTACTTC,TRBV12-1,TRBJ2-7,-
CASSQTYEQYF,TGTGCCAGCAGTCAAACCTACGAGCAGTACTTC,TRBV2,TRBJ2-7,-
CASRPGQGYYEQYF,TGTGCCAGCAGACCGGGACAGGGGTACTACGAGCAGTACTTC,TRBV27,TRBJ2-7,TRBD1
CASGDGGEGRRPQETQYF,TGTGCCAGCGGGGACGGAGGGGAGGGCCGGAGGCCCCAAGAGACCCAGTACTTC,TRBV27,TRBJ2-5,TRBD2
CASSPITGLSSYEQYF,TGCGCCAGCAGCCCGATAACAGGGCTAAGCTCCTACGAGCAGTACTTC,TRBV4-1,TRBJ2-7,-
CSLAVYNEQFF,TGCAGCCTAGCCGTATACAATGAGCAGTTCTTC,TRBV29-1,TRBJ2-1,-
CASSGQAAGANVLTF,TGTGCCAGCAGCGGACAGGCGGCTGGGGCCAACGTCCTGACTTTC,TRBV27,TRBJ2-6,TRBD1
CASSRDREAFF,TGTGCCAGCAGCCGGGACAGAGAAGCTTTCTTT,TRBV7-9,TRBJ1-1,TRBD1
CASSLGQGTTEAFF,TGTGCCAGCAGCCTCGGACAGGGGACTACTGAAGCTTTCTTT,TRBV6-5,TRBJ1-1,TRBD1
CASSSPDKSNQPQHF,TGTGCCAGCAGTTCCCCAGACAAAAGCAATCAGCCCCAGCATTTT,TRBV28,TRBJ1-5,-
CASSPGQGRTGELFF,TGTGCCAGCAGCCCGGGACAGGGGAGGACCGGGGAGCTGTTTTTT,TRBV7-3,TRBJ2-2,TRBD1
CASSLGSLSYEQYF,TGTGCCAGCAGCTTGGGTAGTCTCTCCTACGAGCAGTACTTC,TRBV5-6,TRBJ2-7,-
CASSQTLTMNTEAFF,TGCGCCAGCAGCCAAACCCTCACTATGAACACTGAAGCTTTCTTT,TRBV4-1,TRBJ1-1,-
CASSESGLAGGEQYF,TGCGCCAGCAGTGAGTCCGGACTAGCGGGAGGCGAGCAGTACTTC,TRBV10-1,TRBJ2-7,TRBD2
CASSFGTDSYNEQFF,TGTGCCAGCAGTTTCGGGACAGACTCCTACAATGAGCAGTTCTTC,TRBV11-3,TRBJ2-1,TRBD1
CASSLGGRNQPQHF,TGTGCCAGCAGCTTAGGAGGGCGCAATCAGCCCCAGCATTTT,TRBV7-8,TRBJ1-5,-
CASSSSTSGRPDTQYF,TGTGCCAGCAGCTCCTCAACTAGCGGGAGGCCAGATACGCAGTATTTT,TRBV7-2,TRBJ2-3,TRBD2
CASRVGGGSETQYF,TGTGCCAGCAGAGTGGGCGGGGGGAGTGAGACCCAGTACTTC,TRBV7-2,TRBJ2-5,TRBD2
CASSEPGTGEAFF,TGTGCCAGCAGTGAGCCCGGGACAGGCGAAGCTTTCTTT,TRBV6-1,TRBJ1-1,TRBD1
CASSPSGGVEQYF,TGTGCCAGCAGTCCTAGCGGGGGGGTCGAGCAGTACTTC,TRBV6-1,TRBJ2-7,TRBD2
CASSLSGGSNQPQHF,TGTGCCAGCAGTTTGTCAGGAGGTAGCAATCAGCCCCAGCATTTT,TRBV28,TRBJ1-5,-
CASSLLVSTDTQYF,TGTGCCAGCAGTTTACTAGTTAGCACAGATACGCAGTATTTT,TRBV27,TRBJ2-3,-
CASSRTSGLNRDTQYF,TGTGCCAGCAGCAGAACTAGCGGGCTTAATAGAGATACGCAGTATTTT,TRBV7-8,TRBJ2-3,TRBD2
CASSERAYEQYF,TGTGCCAGCAGTGAACGCGCCTACGAGCAGTACTTC,TRBV2,TRBJ2-7,-
CASSLGTGANQPQHF,TGTGCCAGCAGCCTAGGGACAGGCGCAAATCAGCCCCAGCATTTT,TRBV27,TRBJ1-5,TRBD1
CASSQEEGPYGYTF,TGCGCCAGCAGCCAAGAGGAGGGGCCCTATGGCTACACCTTC,TRBV4-1,TRBJ1-2,-
CASSLVTSGSSRQFF,TGCGCCAGCAGCTTGGTGACTAGCGGGAGCTCTCGGCAGTTCTTC,TRBV5-1,TRBJ2-1,TRBD2
CASSLNPGFGQPQHF,TGTGCCAGCAGTTTAAATCCGGGATTTGGTCAGCCCCAGCATTTT,TRBV27,TRBJ1-5,-
CASNGGGLLIGPYEQYF,TGTGCCAGTAATGGGGGGGGTCTTTTAATCGGACCCTACGAGCAGTACTTC,TRBV19,TRBJ2-7,TRBD2
CASSEPPGRTGTNYGYTF,TGTGCCAGCAGTGAACCCCCTGGACGGACAGGGACTAACTATGGCTACACCTTC,TRBV2,TRBJ1-2,TRBD1
CATTTGASMNTEAFF,TGTGCTACGACTACAGGGGCCAGCATGAACACTGAAGCTTTCTTT,TRBV28,TRBJ1-1,TRBD1
CSVVRGRRTEAFF,TGCAGCGTTGTAAGGGGTAGGAGAACTGAAGCTTTCTTT,TRBV29-1,TRBJ1-1,-
CASSPSREETQYF,TGTGCCAGCTCACCATCCCGAGAAGAGACCCAGTACTTC,TRBV18,TRBJ2-5,-
CAISESKGSWKDEQFF,TGTGCCATCAGTGAGTCCAAGGGGTCATGGAAAGATGAGCAGTTCTTC,TRBV10-3,TRBJ2-1,-
CASSTGQNNEQFF,TGCGCCAGCAGCACGGGACAGAACAATGAGCAGTTCTTC,TRBV10-1,TRBJ2-1,TRBD1
CASSLGDAGDAGELFF,TGCGCCAGCAGCTTGGGAGACGCGGGAGATGCCGGGGAGCTGTTTTTT,TRBV5-1,TRBJ2-2,TRBD2
CASGGSGGSTDTQYF,TGTGCCAGCGGGGGGAGCGGGGGGTCCACAGATACGCAGTATTTT,TRBV2,TRBJ2-3,TRBD2
CASSLLRDEQFF,TGCGCCAGCAGCTTGCTGCGAGATGAGCAGTTCTTC,TRBV5-1,TRBJ2-1,-
CASSVTSGYEQYF,TGTGCCAGCAGTGTTACTAGTGGCTACGAGCAGTACTTC,TRBV6-4,TRBJ2-7,-